Following are 23 T cell receptor beta chains from one sample sequenced in a study of memory CD8 T cells in hepatitis C reinfection. Time point defined: peak reinfection, 3 to 8 weeks after reinfection detection. The sorted cells went straight to TCR sequencing with no prior in vitro expansion. Here immunoSEQ multiplex PCR was the method, and the copy in TCRdb shows in-frame clones only, minus some. The repertoire consists of roughly 43,000 clones, with around 87% occurring once and the leading ten covering around 1.2%. The material sequenced was naive CD8+ T cells sorted from blood. The source is a man in his late teens or twenties with hepatitis C virus infection.

The J gene is TRBJ2-3, the V gene TRBV6-1, with TRBD2 as a possible D gene (5 bases). CDR3 size: 15 residues. The V gene lost 5 bases and the J gene lost 5 bases, with 17 bases spanning the gap. The germline V gene encodes CDR1 MNHNS and CDR2 SASEGT. Written as DNA, the CDR3 is TGTGCCAGCAGTTGGGGTGGGGAGTTAGGAGATACGCAGTATTTT. Protein: CASSWGGELGDTQYF.

The genes are TRBV5-1 and TRBJ2-4; D might be TRBD1 (5 bases). In germline, CDR1 is SGHRS, CDR2 YFSETQ. The germline V and J ends were trimmed by 5 bases and 1 base, with 13 bases remaining between them. The CDR3 length is 15 residues. CDR3 bases: TGCGCCAGCAGTGCTAGGGGCGCGGCCAAAAACATTCAGTACTTC. Translation gives CASSARGAAKNIQYF.

The V and J genes are TRBV28 and TRBJ2-5; 7 nucleotides match TRBD2. This CDR3 comprises 15 residues. Trimming cost V 4 bases and J 5 bases; bases outside gene matches: 10. Germline loops: CDR1 MDHEN, CDR2 SYDVKM. The CDR3 sequence is CASSSGPGGQETQYF. The CDR3 DNA is TGTGCCAGCAGTTCAGGCCCGGGAGGTCAGGAGACCCAGTACTTC.

The chain links TRBV7-9 to TRBJ2-7, with a possible D match to TRBD2 (5 bases). The CDR3 has 12 amino acids. Germline V gives CDR1 SEHNR, CDR2 FQNEAQ (reference sequence). V was pared by 5 bases and J by 5 bases, with 10 bases between. The CDR3 protein is CASSPTGDEQYF. The DNA of the CDR3 is TGTGCCAGCAGCCCAACCGGGGACGAGCAGTACTTC.

The chain has TRBV4-3 and TRBJ2-1, with D unresolved. Between the trimmed V and J ends, which lost 2 bases and 0 bases, there was a span of 11 bases. The CDR3 consists of 16 residues. The germline V gene encodes CDR1 LGHNA and CDR2 YSLEER. The CDR3 spells CASSQYWRSSYNEQFF. CDR3 nucleotide sequence: TGCGCCAGCAGCCAATACTGGCGGAGCTCCTACAATGAGCAGTTCTTC.

The chain links TRBV4-1 to TRBJ1-1, with D unclear. The germline V gene encodes CDR1 MGHRA and CDR2 YSYEKL. CDR3 size: 13 residues. Trimming took 1 base from V and 10 from J, leaving 13 bases between them. The chain's CDR3 is CASSQGTPLGAFF. The CDR3 nucleotides are TGCGCCAGCAGCCAAGGGACTCCCCTGGGAGCTTTCTTT.

CDR3 DNA: TGTGCCACCAGCCCCCGACCGGGACAGGGAGAACTACAACGTAATGAAAAACTGTTTTTT. It yields the protein CATSPRPGQGELQRNEKLFF. The chain recombines TRBV15 with TRBJ1-4; the match to TRBD1 covers 9 bases. The CDR3 sequence is 20 residues long. Per germline, CDR1 LNHNV and CDR2 YYDKDF (reference sequence). With 5 bases clipped from V and 4 bases from J, the junction kept 20 bases outside the gene matches.

This clone was detected once. The V gene is TRBV28, the J gene TRBJ2-5, with D possibly being TRBD2 (6 bases). This CDR3 is 14 amino acids long. CDR1 and CDR2 (germline): MDHEN, SYDVKM. V was shortened by 3 bases and J by 5 bases, with 13 bases between the two germline ends. The CDR3 coding sequence is TGTGCCAGCAGTTTTCAGGAGGGCCGGGAGACCCAGTACTTC. It codes for CASSFQEGRETQYF.

The chain couples TRBV4-1 to TRBJ2-1; TRBD1 matches 8 bases. Germline trimming cut 1 base from V and 6 bases from J; bases unmatched to any gene: 5. Germline V CDR1 and CDR2: MGHRA, YSYEKL. This CDR3 is built from 15 residues. CDR3 nucleotides: TGCGCCAGCAGCCAAGCGGCAGGGGGCTTCAATGAGCAGTTCTTC. Translation gives CASSQAAGGFNEQFF.

In its sample, this clone was seen a few times. The chain combines TRBV25-1 with TRBJ1-1, with no clear D. Germline V gene data show CDR1 as MGHDK and CDR2 as SYGVNS. Trimming took off 5 bases at V and 1 base at J, with 8 bases between the two ends. CDR3 length equals 13 residues. The CDR3 DNA sequence: TGTGCCAGCAGTCTGACGGGGAACACTGAAGCTTTCTTT. Its translation: CASSLTGNTEAFF.

The chain joins TRBV5-1 to TRBJ1-1; D remains unclear. Trimming removed 1 base from V and 0 bases from J, with 10 bases in between. This CDR3 spans 15 amino acids. From germline, CDR1 is SGHRS and CDR2 YFSETQ. The CDR3: CASSLNSFMNTEAFF. CDR3 bases: TGCGCCAGCAGCTTGAACAGTTTTATGAACACTGAAGCTTTCTTT.

The chain couples TRBV7-8 to TRBJ2-1; unclear D gene. The germline V gene encodes CDR1 SGHVS and CDR2 FQNEAQ. The CDR3 spans 13 residues. Deletions cut 5 bases from V and 4 bases from J, with 9 bases between. The CDR3 spells CASSPLRYNEQFF. For the CDR3, the DNA is TGTGCCAGCAGCCCCCTCAGATACAATGAGCAGTTCTTC.

This chain joins TRBV2 and TRBJ2-5; no firm D call. Germline V CDR1 and CDR2: SNHLY, FYNNEI. V was clipped by 6 bases and J by 5 bases, with 10 bases between them. The CDR3 loop spans 12 amino acids. CDR3 loop: CASSEKRETQYF. The DNA for the CDR3 is TGTGCCAGCAGCGAGAAACGGGAGACCCAGTACTTC.

The CDR3 bases are TGTGCCAGCTCACCACAATCCACCGGGACTAGCGGGAGTTCGTACGAGCAGTACTTC. It translates to CASSPQSTGTSGSSYEQYF. The genes are TRBV18 and TRBJ2-7; 14 bases align to TRBD2. Per the germline V gene, CDR1 is KGHSH and CDR2 is LQKENI. The V and J ends lost 1 base and 4 bases, in that order; junction bases with no gene match: 12. This CDR3 has 19 residues.

Note on this clone: The same CDR3 can be traced to other DNA sequences in this sample. The chain combines TRBV9 with TRBJ2-2; 7 bases are shared with TRBD2. This CDR3 region has 14 residues. The V segment lost 0 bases and the J segment 4 bases; nucleotides outside the gene matches: 0. Germline CDR1 is SGDLS and CDR2 is YYNGEE. CDR3 in amino acids: CASSVGGGTGELFF. CDR3 bases: TGTGCCAGCAGCGTAGGCGGGGGCACCGGGGAGCTGTTTTTT.

The rearrangement joins TRBV7-9 to TRBJ2-3; 8 bases are shared with TRBD1. This CDR3 comprises 13 residues. The V gene end was trimmed by 4 bases and the J gene end by 8 bases; junction bases not matched to a gene: 5. The V gene's germline CDR1 is SEHNR and CDR2 FQNEAQ (reference sequence). Here the CDR3 DNA reads TGTGCCAGCAGCTCGACAGGGGTGGTTACGCAGTATTTT. Translation gives CASSSTGVVTQYF.

The rearrangement links TRBV4-1 to TRBJ2-1, with 10 bases fitting TRBD2. V shed 3 bases and J 3 bases; nucleotides not matched to a gene: 2. CDR3 length: 15 amino acids. Germline V gene data show CDR1 as MGHRA and CDR2 as YSYEKL. CDR3 DNA sequence: TGCGCCAGCAGCCAGATAGCGGGGGGCTACAATGAGCAGTTCTTC. The encoded protein is CASSQIAGGYNEQFF.

This chain joins TRBV29-1 and TRBJ1-2; 7 bases are shared with TRBD1. Germline V gene lookup returns CDR1 SQVTM and CDR2 ANQGSEA. This CDR3 has 14 residues. V shed 6 bases, J shed 1 base, and the junction held 8 bases outside the gene matches. CDR3 protein: CSVAGTANNYGYTF. The CDR3 nucleotides read TGCAGCGTAGCCGGGACAGCGAATAACTATGGCTACACCTTC.

The V gene is TRBV9, the J gene TRBJ2-2; the match to TRBD2 covers 13 bases. The junction had 9 bases not matched to a gene; V was cut back by 4 bases and J by 6 bases. The CDR3 extends over 17 amino acids. Germline CDR1 is SGDLS and CDR2 is YYNGEE. Here the CDR3 reads CASSTRTSGSPSGELFF. The CDR3 nucleotides are TGTGCCAGCAGCACTAGGACTAGCGGGAGCCCCTCCGGGGAGCTGTTTTTT.

The CDR3 loop reads CASSLDTTYEQYF. The CDR3 DNA reads as TGCGCCAGCAGCTTGGACACGACCTACGAGCAGTACTTC. The gene calls are TRBV5-1 and TRBJ2-7; D remains ambiguous. Germline values: CDR1 SGHRS, CDR2 YFSETQ. The CDR3 contains 13 residues. V lost 0 bases, J lost 2 bases, and 6 bases lay in between.

The rearrangement links TRBV10-2 to TRBJ1-1; possibly TRBD1 for D (6 bases). Germline loops: CDR1 WSHSY, CDR2 SAAADI. This CDR3 region has 15 residues. V lost 6 bases, J lost 4 bases, and 18 bases lay in between. The CDR3 here is CASSDQTGGGTEAFF. Written as DNA, the CDR3 is TGCGCCAGCAGCGACCAGACAGGCGGAGGCACTGAAGCTTTCTTT.

The rearrangement uses TRBV6-1 and TRBJ2-3; maybe TRBD1 (6 bases). The germline V gene has CDR1 MNHNS and CDR2 SASEGT. Trimming took off 2 bases at V and 2 bases at J, with 14 bases between the two ends. The CDR3 has 16 residues. The CDR3 bases are TGTGCCAGCAGTGAATTTAGAGGGGGTGACACAGATACGCAGTATTTT. Residues: CASSEFRGGDTDTQYF.

CDR3 DNA: TGTGCCAGCAGCTTAAGCGACCTGAGCTCCTACGAGCAGTACTTC. Its protein product is CASSLSDLSSYEQYF. The rearrangement joins TRBV11-2 to TRBJ2-7, with D uncertain. The CDR3 loop spans 15 amino acids. Germline assignment: CDR1 SGHAT and CDR2 FQNNGV. The V end lost 2 bases, the J end lost 0 bases, and 11 bases lay between the germline ends.